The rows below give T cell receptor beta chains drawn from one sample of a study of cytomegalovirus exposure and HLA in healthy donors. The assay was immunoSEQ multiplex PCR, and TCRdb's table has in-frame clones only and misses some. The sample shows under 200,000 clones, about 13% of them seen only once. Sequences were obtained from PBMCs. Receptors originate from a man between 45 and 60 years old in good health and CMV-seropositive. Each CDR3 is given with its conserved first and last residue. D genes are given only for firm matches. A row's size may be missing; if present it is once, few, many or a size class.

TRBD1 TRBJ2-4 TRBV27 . TGTGCCAGCAGAATGTCTCCTGGGGGACAGGGGGCCAAAAACATTCAGTACTTC CASRMSPGGQGAKNIQYF
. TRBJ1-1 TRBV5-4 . TGTGCCAGCAGCTGGGTGGACAGACCGAACACTGAAGCTTTCTTT CASSWVDRPNTEAFF
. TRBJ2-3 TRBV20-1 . TGCAGTGTCCCGCAGGGCTATACGCAGTATTTT CSVPQGYTQYF
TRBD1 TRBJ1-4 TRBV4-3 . TGCGCCAGCAGCCAAGGGACGAGACAGGGTAATGAAAAACTGTTTTTT CASSQGTRQGNEKLFF
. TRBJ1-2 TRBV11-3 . TGTGCCAGCAGCTTAGAGGGGAGTTCTAACTATGGCTACACCTTC CASSLEGSSNYGYTF
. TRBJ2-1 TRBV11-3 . TGTGCCAGCAGCTCAGCTCAGGGGTACAATGAGCAGTTCTTC CASSSAQGYNEQFF
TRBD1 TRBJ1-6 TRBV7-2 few TGTGCCAGCAGCTCTGACAGGGGGCGAGGTTCACCCCTCCACTTT CASSSDRGRGSPLHF
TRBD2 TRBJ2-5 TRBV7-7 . TGTGCCAGCAGCCCCGGGGGGTTCCAAGAGACCCAGTACTTC CASSPGGFQETQYF
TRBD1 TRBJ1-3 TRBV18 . TGTGCCAGCTCACCACGGGGACAGGACGACCCCCTATATTTT CASSPRGQDDPLYF
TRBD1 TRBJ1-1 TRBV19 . TGTGCCAGTAGTAGTCTAGACAGGGGATGGAGTGAAGCTTTCTTT CASSSLDRGWSEAFF
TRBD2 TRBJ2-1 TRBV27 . TGTGCCAGCAGTTCGCGGACTAGCGGGGGGGAAAGATACAATGAGCAGTTCTTC CASSSRTSGGERYNEQFF
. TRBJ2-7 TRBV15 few TGTGCCACCAGCTATGGGGGCCTCTACGAGCAGTACTTC CATSYGGLYEQYF